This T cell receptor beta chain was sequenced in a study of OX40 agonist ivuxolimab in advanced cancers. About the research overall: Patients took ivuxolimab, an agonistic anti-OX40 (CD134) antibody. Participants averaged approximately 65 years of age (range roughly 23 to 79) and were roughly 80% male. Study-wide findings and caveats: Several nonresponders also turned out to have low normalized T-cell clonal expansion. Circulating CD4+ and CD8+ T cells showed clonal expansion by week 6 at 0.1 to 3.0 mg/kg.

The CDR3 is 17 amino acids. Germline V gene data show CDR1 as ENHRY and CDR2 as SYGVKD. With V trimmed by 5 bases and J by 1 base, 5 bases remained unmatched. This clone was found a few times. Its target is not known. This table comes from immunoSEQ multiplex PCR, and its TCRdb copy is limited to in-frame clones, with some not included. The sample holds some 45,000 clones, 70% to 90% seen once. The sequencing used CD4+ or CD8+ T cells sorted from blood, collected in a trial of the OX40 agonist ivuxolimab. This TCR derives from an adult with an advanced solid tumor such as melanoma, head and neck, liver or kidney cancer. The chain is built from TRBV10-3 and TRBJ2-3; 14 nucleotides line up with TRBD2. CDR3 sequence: CAISLGLAGGGTDTQYF. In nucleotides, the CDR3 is TGTGCCATCAGTCTCGGACTAGCGGGGGGCGGCACAGATACGCAGTATTTT.